The clone carrying this T cell receptor beta chain has at least ten counts. Its antigen is currently unknown. This sample is part of a study of T cells after yellow fever vaccination. Study-level background: SMART-Seq v4 Ultra Low Input handled preparation of low-cell-number fractions. Study-level points and caveats: At 95% to 98% for CD4 and 75% to 90% for CD8, most primary-vaccination clones showed up again after the booster. Researchers cautioned that FACS-sorted repertoires could harbor abundant clonotypes contaminating from the bulk population.

Generation of TCR cDNA used 5'RACE template switching (which added a universal primer site and UMIs). TCRdb independently ran MiXCR on the 5' RACE reads; one entry per CDR3 protein. The table includes roughly 120,000 distinct CDR3 sequences, around 7.4% detected once. The CDR3 spans 14 residues. CDR1 is DFQATT, CDR2 SNEGSKA, per germline (reference sequence). V lost 6 bases and J lost 5; bases outside the gene matches: 11. The chain uses TRBV20-1 and TRBJ2-7; TRBD2 matches at 9 bases. Sample: CD4+ T cells sorted from PBMCs, taken 10 days after the first yellow fever vaccination. The TCR originated in a young man who received the YFV17D yellow fever vaccine. The CDR3 here is CSATSGGGEDEQYV. The CDR3 DNA sequence: TGCAGTGCCACCTCGGGCGGGGGGGAGGACGAGCAGTACGTC.